The sequence of this TCR beta chain was determined in a study of T cell responses to AZD1222 COVID-19 vaccine. General study points: There were mostly white British donors and more females than males, and clonal diversity was possibly underestimated.

As for this clone: Antigen unknown.

Assay: immunoSEQ multiplex PCR; the TCRdb copy retains only in-frame clones and omits some. The sample consists of 65,000 to 95,000 clones, 70% to 90% of them appearing once. Pooled samples include second doses given at about 4 or 12 weeks. There are 15 residues in the CDR3. The V gene end was trimmed by 2 bases and the J gene end by 2 bases; junction bases not matched to a gene: 4. Germline V CDR1 and CDR2: SGDLS, YYNGEE. This chain uses TRBV9 with TRBJ1-2; 9 bases map to TRBD1. Sample: peripheral blood, taken 28 days after the second AZD1222 dose. The sequence was collected from an adult who received the AZD1222 COVID-19 vaccine. CDR3 coding DNA: TGTGCCAGCAGCGTTGATACAGGGGGCAACTATGGCTACACCTTC. Amino acids: CASSVDTGGNYGYTF.